This T cell receptor beta chain derives from a study of a mutant IDH1 vaccine in newly diagnosed glioma. Across the study: Once 4-6 weeks had passed after radiotherapy alone, vaccination started, or it started with temozolomide cycles. At week 35 came visit V12, and visit V13 followed at week 47.

Time point given: week 47, end of study. With topical imiquimod, each dose of the vaccine consisted of 300 ug of mutant IDH1 20-mer peptide. Findings and limits, study-wide: Apparently, pseudoprogression bore no relation to changes among the top peripheral T cell clonotypes.

This CDR3 has 15 residues. With 6 bases clipped from V and 5 bases from J, the junction kept 8 bases outside the gene matches. Germline V gene lookup returns CDR1 MNHEY and CDR2 SVGAGI. As for this clone: Its specificity is not known.

The protocol was immunoSEQ multiplex PCR, while the TCRdb copy is restricted to in-frame clones and leaves out a portion. The sample records about 59,000 clones, 80% to 85% being singletons. This receptor was obtained from a man aged 25-45 years with glioma. This material consisted of PBMCs, taken from a glioma patient whose treatment included an IDH1 peptide vaccine. This sequence joins TRBV6-5 and TRBJ1-2, with 11 bases identical to TRBD1. In DNA, the CDR3 is TGTGCCAGCAGAACTACGGGGACAGGGGGATATGGCTACACCTTC. Amino acids: CASRTTGTGGYGYTF.